These T cell receptor beta chains were read from a single sample in a study of blood T cells in healthy people across ages. TCRdb independently ran MiXCR on the 5' RACE reads; one entry per CDR3 protein. The top ten hold about 3.3% of the sample, which has 550,000 to 650,000 distinct CDR3 sequences, 25% to 35% seen once. The sample also formed part of further work on T cells of mothers and their children.

Sequencing was performed on blood. The source of these receptors is a boy younger than 10 in good health. Both conserved end residues are part of each CDR3. Each record gives: V gene, D gene, J gene, CDR3 length, clone size, CDR3 DNA, CDR3 protein. The D gene is left open where the match is weak. Only part of the rows carry a size: once, few, many, or a class if the clone is expanded.

V gene: TRBV4-1; D gene: TRBD2; J gene: TRBJ2-7; CDR3 length: 15; clone size: NA; CDR3 DNA: TGCGCCAGCAGCCCACCGGGACTAGCGGGGGGCGAGCAGTACTTC; CDR3 protein: CASSPPGLAGGEQYF
V gene: TRBV6-5; D gene: NA; J gene: TRBJ2-5; CDR3 length: 15; clone size: NA; CDR3 DNA: TGTGCCAGCAGTTACAGCGGGCACTCAAGAGAGACCCAGTACTTC; CDR3 protein: CASSYSGHSRETQYF
V gene: TRBV25-1; D gene: NA; J gene: TRBJ1-4; CDR3 length: 16; clone size: few; CDR3 DNA: TGTGCCAGCAGTGAATTCCGGACCGGGTCGAATGAAAAACTGTTTTTT; CDR3 protein: CASSEFRTGSNEKLFF
V gene: TRBV5-1; D gene: TRBD1; J gene: TRBJ1-2; CDR3 length: 17; clone size: NA; CDR3 DNA: TGCGCCAGCAGCACCGACAGGGGCCCATTGGATCGGCATGGCTACACCTTC; CDR3 protein: CASSTDRGPLDRHGYTF
V gene: TRBV6-6; D gene: NA; J gene: TRBJ2-5; CDR3 length: 15; clone size: NA; CDR3 DNA: TGTGCCAGCAGTTACTCTTGGGAGCTCCAAGAGACCCAGTACTTC; CDR3 protein: CASSYSWELQETQYF
V gene: TRBV10-3; D gene: TRBD1; J gene: TRBJ1-2; CDR3 length: 14; clone size: NA; CDR3 DNA: TGTGCCATCAGTGCCCCCGACAGGGGTTGGTCCCTTTTCTTC; CDR3 protein: CAISAPDRGWSLFF
V gene: TRBV5-1; D gene: TRBD1; J gene: TRBJ2-5; CDR3 length: 15; clone size: NA; CDR3 DNA: TGCGCCAGCAGCACCAGACAGGGGGTCTCCGAGACCCAGTACTTC; CDR3 protein: CASSTRQGVSETQYF
V gene: TRBV11-2; D gene: NA; J gene: TRBJ2-7; CDR3 length: 16; clone size: NA; CDR3 DNA: TGTGCCAGCAGGCCGGTGAAAGGACCCGCGGGTAGCGAGCAGTACTTC; CDR3 protein: CASRPVKGPAGSEQYF
V gene: TRBV12-5; D gene: NA; J gene: TRBJ2-1; CDR3 length: 17; clone size: NA; CDR3 DNA: TGTGCTAGTGTTGGGGGCCAAGGGCCAGTAGCCTCCAATGAGCAGTTCTTC; CDR3 protein: CASVGGQGPVASNEQFF
V gene: TRBV11-2; D gene: TRBD1; J gene: TRBJ1-2; CDR3 length: 16; clone size: NA; CDR3 DNA: TGTGCCAGCAGCTTGACAGGGGGACGTAGCTTGATGGGCTACACCTTC; CDR3 protein: CASSLTGGRSLMGYTF
V gene: TRBV12-3/TRBV12-4; D gene: TRBD1; J gene: TRBJ2-4; CDR3 length: 18; clone size: NA; CDR3 DNA: TGTGCCAGCAGTCTGATAGGGGACAGGGTTCGTGCCAAAAACATTCAGTACTTC; CDR3 protein: CASSLIGDRVRAKNIQYF